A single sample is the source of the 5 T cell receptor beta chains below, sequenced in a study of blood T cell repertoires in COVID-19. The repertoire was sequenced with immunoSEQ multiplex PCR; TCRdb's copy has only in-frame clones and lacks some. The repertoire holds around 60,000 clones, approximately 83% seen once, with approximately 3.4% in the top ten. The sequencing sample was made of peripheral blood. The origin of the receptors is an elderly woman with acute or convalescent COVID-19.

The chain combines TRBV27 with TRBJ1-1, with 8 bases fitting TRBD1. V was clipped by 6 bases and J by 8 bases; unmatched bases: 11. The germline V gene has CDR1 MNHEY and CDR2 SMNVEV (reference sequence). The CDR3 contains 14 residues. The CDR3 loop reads CASRPGGAVREAFF. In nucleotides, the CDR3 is TGTGCCAGCAGACCAGGGGGCGCGGTTCGGGAAGCTTTCTTT.

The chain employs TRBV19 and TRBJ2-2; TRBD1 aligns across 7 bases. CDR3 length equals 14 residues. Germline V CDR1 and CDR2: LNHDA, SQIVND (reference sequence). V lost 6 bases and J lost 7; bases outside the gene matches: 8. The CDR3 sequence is CASRGDSRRGELFF. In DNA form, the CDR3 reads TGTGCCAGTAGGGGGGACAGTAGACGCGGGGAGCTGTTTTTT.

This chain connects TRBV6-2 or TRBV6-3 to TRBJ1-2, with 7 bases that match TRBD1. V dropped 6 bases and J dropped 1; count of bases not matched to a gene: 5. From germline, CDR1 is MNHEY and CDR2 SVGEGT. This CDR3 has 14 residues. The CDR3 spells CASSGDSVNYGYTF. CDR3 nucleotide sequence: TGTGCCAGCAGCGGGGACAGCGTTAACTATGGCTACACCTTC.

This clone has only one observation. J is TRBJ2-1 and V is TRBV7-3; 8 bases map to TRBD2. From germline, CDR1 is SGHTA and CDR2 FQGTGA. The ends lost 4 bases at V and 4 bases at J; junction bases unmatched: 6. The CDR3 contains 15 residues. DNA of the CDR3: TGTGCCAGCAGCTCTAGGCTAGCGGGTTACAATGAGCAGTTCTTC. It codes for CASSSRLAGYNEQFF.

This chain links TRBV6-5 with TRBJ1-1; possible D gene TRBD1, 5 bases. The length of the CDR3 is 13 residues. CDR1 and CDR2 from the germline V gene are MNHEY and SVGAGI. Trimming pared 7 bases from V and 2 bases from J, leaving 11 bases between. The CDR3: CASILTVNTEAFF. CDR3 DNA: TGTGCCAGCATTCTGACAGTAAACACTGAAGCTTTCTTT.